This TCR beta chain was recovered during a study of CD8 T cells in Susac syndrome. Trimming took 1 base from V and 4 from J, leaving 14 bases between them. The CDR3 has 16 residues. In germline, CDR1 is SGHTA, CDR2 FQGNSA. CD8+ and CD4+ T cells were negatively isolated; TEMRA cells were FACS-enriched. RNA amounts of roughly 0.5 to 1 ug underwent reverse transcription with random hexamers. MiXCR, run by TCRdb on the immunoSEQ multiplex PCR reads, gives a single entry per CDR3 protein. The data hold more than 85,000 distinct CDR3 sequences, with roughly 95% observed a single time. Sequenced material: CD4+ T cells from PBMCs. This chain connects TRBV7-2 to TRBJ2-4; the D gene is possibly TRBD1 (6 bases). This TCR derives from a human donor in good health. CDR3 protein: CASSLEVGGQKNIQYF. The CDR3 DNA reads as TGTGCCAGCAGCTTAGAGGTCGGCGGACAGAAAAACATTCAGTACTTC. Based on the CDR3 plus reference TRBV7-2 and TRBJ2-4, the full variable domain is GAGVSQSPSNKVTEKGKDVELRCDPISGHTALYWYRQSLGQGLEFLIYFQGNSAPDKSGLPSDRFSAERTGGSVSTLTIQRTQQEDSAVYLCASSLEVGGQKNIQYFGAGTRLSVL.